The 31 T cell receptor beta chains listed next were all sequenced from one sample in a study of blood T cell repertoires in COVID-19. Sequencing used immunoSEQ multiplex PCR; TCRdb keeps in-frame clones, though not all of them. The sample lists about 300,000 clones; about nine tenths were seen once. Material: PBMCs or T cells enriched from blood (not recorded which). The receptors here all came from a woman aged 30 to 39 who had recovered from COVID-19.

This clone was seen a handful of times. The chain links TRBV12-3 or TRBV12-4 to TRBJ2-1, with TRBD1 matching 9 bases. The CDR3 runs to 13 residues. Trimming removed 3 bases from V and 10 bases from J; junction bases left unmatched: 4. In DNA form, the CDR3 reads TGTGCCAGCAGTTTCGGGACAGGGCGCGAGCAGTTCTTC. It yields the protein CASSFGTGREQFF.

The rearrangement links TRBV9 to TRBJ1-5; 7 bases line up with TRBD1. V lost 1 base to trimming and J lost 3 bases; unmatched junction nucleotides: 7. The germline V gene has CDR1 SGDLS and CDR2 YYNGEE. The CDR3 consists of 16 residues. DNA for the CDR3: TGTGCCAGCAGCGTATCAGGGGACAGAATCAATCAGCCCCAGCATTTT. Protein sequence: CASSVSGDRINQPQHF. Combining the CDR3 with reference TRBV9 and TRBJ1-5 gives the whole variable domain DSGVTQTPKHLITATGQRVTLRCSPRSGDLSVYWYQQSLDQGLQFLIQYYNGEERAKGNILERFSAQQFPDLHSELNLSSLELGDSALYFCASSVSGDRINQPQHFGDGTRLSIL.

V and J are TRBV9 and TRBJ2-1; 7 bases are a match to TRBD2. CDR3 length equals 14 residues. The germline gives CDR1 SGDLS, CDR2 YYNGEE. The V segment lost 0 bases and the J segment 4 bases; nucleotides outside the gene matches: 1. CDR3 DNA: TGTGCCAGCAGCGTAGGCGGGAGTTACAATGAGCAGTTCTTC. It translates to CASSVGGSYNEQFF.

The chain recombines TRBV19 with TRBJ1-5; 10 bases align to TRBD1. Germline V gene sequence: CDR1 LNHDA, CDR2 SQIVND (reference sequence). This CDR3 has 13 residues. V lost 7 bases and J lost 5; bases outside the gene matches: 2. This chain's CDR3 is CASTGTGDQPQHF. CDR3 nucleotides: TGTGCCAGTACCGGGACAGGGGATCAGCCCCAGCATTTT.

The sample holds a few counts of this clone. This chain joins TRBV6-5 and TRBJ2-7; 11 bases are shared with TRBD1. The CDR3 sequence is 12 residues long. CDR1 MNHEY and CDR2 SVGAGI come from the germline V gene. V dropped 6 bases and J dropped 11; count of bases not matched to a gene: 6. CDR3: CASSPGTGGKYF. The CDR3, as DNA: TGTGCCAGCAGCCCCGGGACAGGGGGAAAGTACTTC.

Written as DNA, the CDR3 is TGTGCCAGCAGCTCTCACGGGACTGATCAAGAGACCCAGTACTTC. Amino acids: CASSSHGTDQETQYF. The chain couples TRBV9 to TRBJ2-5, with D possibly TRBD2 on 6 matching bases. The germline V gene has CDR1 SGDLS and CDR2 YYNGEE. The CDR3 is 15 amino acids. V gave up 4 bases and J gave up 2 bases, with 15 bases separating them.

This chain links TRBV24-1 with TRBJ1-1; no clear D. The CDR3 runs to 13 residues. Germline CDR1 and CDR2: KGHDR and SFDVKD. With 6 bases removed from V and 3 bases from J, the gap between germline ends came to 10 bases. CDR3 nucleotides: TGTGCCACCAGTATAGGAGAGCACACTGAAGCTTTCTTT. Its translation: CATSIGEHTEAFF.

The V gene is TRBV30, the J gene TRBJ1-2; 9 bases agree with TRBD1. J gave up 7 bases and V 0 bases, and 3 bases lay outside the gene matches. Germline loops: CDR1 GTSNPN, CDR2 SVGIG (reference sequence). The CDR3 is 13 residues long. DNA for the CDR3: TGTGCCTGGAGTGTACAGGGGGCGAGTGGCTACACCTTC. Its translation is CAWSVQGASGYTF.

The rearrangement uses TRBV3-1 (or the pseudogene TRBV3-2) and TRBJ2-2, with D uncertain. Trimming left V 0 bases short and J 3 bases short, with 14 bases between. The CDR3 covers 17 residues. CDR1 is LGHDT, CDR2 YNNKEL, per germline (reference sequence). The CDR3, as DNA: TGTGCCAGCAGCCAAGAATCAGCTAGAGGCTACACCGGGGAGCTGTTTTTT. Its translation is CASSQESARGYTGELFF.

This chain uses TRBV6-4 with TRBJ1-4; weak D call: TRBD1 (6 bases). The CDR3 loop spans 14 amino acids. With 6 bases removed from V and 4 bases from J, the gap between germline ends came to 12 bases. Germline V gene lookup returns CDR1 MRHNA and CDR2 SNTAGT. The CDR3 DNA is TGTGCCAGCAGGAACAGGGCGATTAATGAAAAACTGTTTTTT. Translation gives CASRNRAINEKLFF.

The CDR3 reads CASSGFTRDRDNEKLFF. The DNA for the CDR3 is TGTGCCAGCAGCGGCTTTACCCGGGACAGGGATAATGAAAAACTGTTTTTT. The chain recombines TRBV28 with TRBJ1-4; TRBD1 matches 9 bases. V lost 6 bases, J lost 4 bases, and 12 bases stayed unmatched. Germline V gene data show CDR1 as MDHEN and CDR2 as SYDVKM. The CDR3 is 17 amino acids.

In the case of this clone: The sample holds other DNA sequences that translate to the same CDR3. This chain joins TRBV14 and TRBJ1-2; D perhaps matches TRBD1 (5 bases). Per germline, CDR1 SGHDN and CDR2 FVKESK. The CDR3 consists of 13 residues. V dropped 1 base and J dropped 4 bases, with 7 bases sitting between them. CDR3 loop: CASSQAGSYGYTF. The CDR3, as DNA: TGTGCCAGCAGCCAAGCAGGGTCCTATGGCTACACCTTC.

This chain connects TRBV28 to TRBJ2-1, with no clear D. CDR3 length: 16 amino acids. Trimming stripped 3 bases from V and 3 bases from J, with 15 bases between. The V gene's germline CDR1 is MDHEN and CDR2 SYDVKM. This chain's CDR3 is CASSFLSAAYYNEQFF. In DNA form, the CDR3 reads TGTGCCAGCAGTTTCTTGTCGGCGGCTTACTACAATGAGCAGTTCTTC.

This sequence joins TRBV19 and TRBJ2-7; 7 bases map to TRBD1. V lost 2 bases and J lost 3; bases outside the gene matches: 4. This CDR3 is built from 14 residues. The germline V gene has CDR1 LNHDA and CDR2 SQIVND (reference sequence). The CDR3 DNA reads TGTGCCAGTAGTATAAAGACAGGGAACTACGAGCAGTACTTC. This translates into CASSIKTGNYEQYF.

The CDR3 sequence: CASSLWGAGNTIYF. CDR3 sequence (DNA): TGTGCCAGCAGCTTATGGGGGGCTGGAAACACCATATATTTT. The chain couples TRBV7-2 to TRBJ1-3, with a possible D match to TRBD1 (5 bases). From germline, CDR1 is SGHTA and CDR2 FQGNSA. The CDR3 has 14 amino acids. V was trimmed by 2 bases and J by 2 bases, leaving 7 bases between them.

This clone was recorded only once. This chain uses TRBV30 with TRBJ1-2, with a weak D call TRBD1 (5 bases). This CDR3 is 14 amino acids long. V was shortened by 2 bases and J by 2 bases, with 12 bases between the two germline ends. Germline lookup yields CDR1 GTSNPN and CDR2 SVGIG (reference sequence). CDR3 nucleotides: TGTGCCTGGAGTAGGGCAGGGTTAAACTATGGCTACACCTTC. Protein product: CAWSRAGLNYGYTF.

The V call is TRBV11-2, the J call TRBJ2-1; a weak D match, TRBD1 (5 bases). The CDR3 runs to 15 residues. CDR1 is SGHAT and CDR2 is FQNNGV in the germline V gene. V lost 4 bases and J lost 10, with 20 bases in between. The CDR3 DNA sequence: TGTGCCAGCAGCTCCCTCGGAGCAGGGTTGGGGGAGCAGTTCTTC. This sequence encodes CASSSLGAGLGEQFF.

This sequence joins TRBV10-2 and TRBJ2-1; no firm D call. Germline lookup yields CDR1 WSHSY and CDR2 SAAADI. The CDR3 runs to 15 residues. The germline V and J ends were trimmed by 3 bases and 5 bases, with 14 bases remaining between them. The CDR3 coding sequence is TGCGCCAGCAGTGATGAACAGTCAATAAACAATGAGCAGTTCTTC. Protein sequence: CASSDEQSINNEQFF.

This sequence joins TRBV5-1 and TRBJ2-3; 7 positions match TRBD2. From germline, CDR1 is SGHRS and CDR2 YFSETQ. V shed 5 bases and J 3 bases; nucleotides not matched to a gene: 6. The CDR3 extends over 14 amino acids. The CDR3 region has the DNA TGCGCCAGCAGATTGACTAGCAGGACAGATACGCAGTATTTT. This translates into CASRLTSRTDTQYF.

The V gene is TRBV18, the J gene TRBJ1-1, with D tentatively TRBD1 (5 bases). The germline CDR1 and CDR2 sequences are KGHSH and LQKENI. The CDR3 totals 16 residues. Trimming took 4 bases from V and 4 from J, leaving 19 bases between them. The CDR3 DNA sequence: TGTGCCAGCTCACTAACGCAGGGACTAAAAGGCACTGAAGCTTTCTTT. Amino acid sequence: CASSLTQGLKGTEAFF.

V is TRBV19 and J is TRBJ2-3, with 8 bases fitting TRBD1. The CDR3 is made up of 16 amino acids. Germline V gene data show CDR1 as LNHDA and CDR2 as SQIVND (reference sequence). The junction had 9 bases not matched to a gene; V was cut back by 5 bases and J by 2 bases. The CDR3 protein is CASSPGTGGVTDTQYF. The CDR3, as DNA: TGTGCCAGTAGTCCCGGGACAGGTGGGGTCACAGATACGCAGTATTTT. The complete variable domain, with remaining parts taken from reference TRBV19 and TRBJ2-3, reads DGGITQSPKYLFRKEGQNVTLSCEQNLNHDAMYWYRQDPGQGLRLIYYSQIVNDFQKGDIAEGYSVSREKKESFPLTVTSAQKNPTAFYLCASSPGTGGVTDTQYFGPGTRLTVL.

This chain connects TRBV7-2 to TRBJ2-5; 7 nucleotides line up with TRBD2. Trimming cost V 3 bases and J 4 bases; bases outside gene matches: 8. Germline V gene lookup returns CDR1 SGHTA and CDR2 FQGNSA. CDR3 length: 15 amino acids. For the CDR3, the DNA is TGTGCCAGCAGCTTTTCGGGGAGGGCGGGAGAGACCCAGTACTTC. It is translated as CASSFSGRAGETQYF.

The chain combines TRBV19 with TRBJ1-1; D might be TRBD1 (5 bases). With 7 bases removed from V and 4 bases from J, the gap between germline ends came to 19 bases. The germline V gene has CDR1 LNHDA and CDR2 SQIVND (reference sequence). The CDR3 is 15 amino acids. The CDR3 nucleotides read TGTGCCAGTACCCAATACCTCACGGGGGGCACTGAAGCTTTCTTT. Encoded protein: CASTQYLTGGTEAFF.

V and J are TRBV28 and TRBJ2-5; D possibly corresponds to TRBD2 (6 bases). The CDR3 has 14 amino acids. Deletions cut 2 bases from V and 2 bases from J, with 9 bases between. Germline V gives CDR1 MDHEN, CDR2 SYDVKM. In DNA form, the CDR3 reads TGTGCCAGCAGTTTACCTAGCGCACAAGAGACCCAGTACTTC. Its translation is CASSLPSAQETQYF.

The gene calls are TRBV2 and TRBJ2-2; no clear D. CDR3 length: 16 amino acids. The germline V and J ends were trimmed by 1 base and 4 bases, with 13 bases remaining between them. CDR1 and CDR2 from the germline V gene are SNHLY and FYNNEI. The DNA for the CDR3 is TGTGCCAGCAGTGAAGGGCCCCCTTCTAGCACCGGGGAGCTGTTTTTT. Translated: CASSEGPPSSTGELFF.

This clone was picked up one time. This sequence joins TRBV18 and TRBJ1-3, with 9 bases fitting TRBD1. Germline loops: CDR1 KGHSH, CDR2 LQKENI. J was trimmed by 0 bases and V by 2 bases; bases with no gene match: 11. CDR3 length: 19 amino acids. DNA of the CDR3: TGTGCCAGCTCACCAGTCTTCACAGGGGGCCTCCTCTCTGGAAACACCATATATTTT. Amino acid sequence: CASSPVFTGGLLSGNTIYF.

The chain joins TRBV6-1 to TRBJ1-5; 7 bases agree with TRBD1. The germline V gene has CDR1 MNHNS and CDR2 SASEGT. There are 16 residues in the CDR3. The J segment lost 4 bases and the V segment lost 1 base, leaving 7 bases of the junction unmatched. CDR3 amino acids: CASSEVSRGFNQPQHF. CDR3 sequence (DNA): TGTGCCAGCAGTGAAGTATCCAGGGGGTTTAATCAGCCCCAGCATTTT.

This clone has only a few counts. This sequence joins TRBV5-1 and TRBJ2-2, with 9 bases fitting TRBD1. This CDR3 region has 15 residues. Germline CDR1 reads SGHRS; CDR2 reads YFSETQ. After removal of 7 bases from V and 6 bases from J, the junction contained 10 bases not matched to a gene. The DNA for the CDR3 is TGCGCCAGCGGTCCGGGACAGGGTATGTCCGGGGAGCTGTTTTTT. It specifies CASGPGQGMSGELFF.

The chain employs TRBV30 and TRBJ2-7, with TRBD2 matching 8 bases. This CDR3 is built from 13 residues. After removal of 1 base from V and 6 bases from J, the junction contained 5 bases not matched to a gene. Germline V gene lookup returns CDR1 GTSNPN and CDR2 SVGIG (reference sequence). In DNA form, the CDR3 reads TGTGCCTGGAGTGCGAATAGCGGGACCGAGCAGTACTTC. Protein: CAWSANSGTEQYF.

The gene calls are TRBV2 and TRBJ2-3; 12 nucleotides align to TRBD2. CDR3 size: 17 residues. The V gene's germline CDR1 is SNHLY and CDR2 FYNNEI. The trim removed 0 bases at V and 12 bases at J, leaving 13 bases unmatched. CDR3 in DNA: TGTGCCAGCAGTGAAGCAGGTCTAGCGGGAGGGCCTGTCGGCCAGTATTTT. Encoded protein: CASSEAGLAGGPVGQYF. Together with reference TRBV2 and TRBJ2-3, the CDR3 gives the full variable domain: EPEVTQTPSHQVTQMGQEVILRCVPISNHLYFYWYRQILGQKVEFLVSFYNNEISEKSEIFDDQFSVERPDGSNFTLKIRSTKLEDSAMYFCASSEAGLAGGPVGQYFGPGTRLTVL.

Here the CDR3 reads CASSSPTRGEKLFF. The CDR3 nucleotides read TGTGCCAGCAGTTCCCCGACTAGGGGTGAAAAACTGTTTTTT. The genes are TRBV6-2 or TRBV6-3 and TRBJ1-4; D is perhaps TRBD1 (5 bases). In germline, CDR1 is MNHEY, CDR2 SVGEGT. The CDR3 is 14 amino acids. V dropped 4 bases and J dropped 7 bases, with 13 bases sitting between them.